The 18 T cell receptor beta chains presented below share a single source sample, sequenced in a study of blood T cells in healthy people across ages. Through a sample-barcoded 5' primer and a J-beta primer mix, a second PCR was run for roughly 7 to 11 cycles. TCRdb re-analysed the 5' RACE reads in MiXCR, keeping a single row per CDR3 protein. The sample has roughly 1,500,000 distinct CDR3 sequences, 42% seen once; the top ten hold 7.9%. The sequenced sample was blood. The origin of the receptors is a woman aged 18-29 years in good health.

The V and J genes are TRBV21-1 and TRBJ2-3. TRBV21-1 is classified as a pseudogene. The CDR3 contains 17 residues. In DNA, the CDR3 is TGTGCCAGCAGCAAAGCGAAGCCACATCAAACCACAGATACGCAGTATTTT. The encoded protein is CASSKAKPHQTTDTQYF.

The CDR3 is CASSQWGRWNTEAFF. In DNA form, the CDR3 reads TGTGCCAGCAGCCAGTGGGGGCGGTGGAACACTGAAGCTTTCTTT. The chain carries TRBV3-1 and TRBJ1-1; D is possibly TRBD1 (6 bases). Germline CDR1 reads LGHDT; CDR2 reads YNNKEL (reference sequence). Trimming stripped 3 bases from V and 1 base from J, with 12 bases between. The CDR3 runs to 15 residues.

The chain joins TRBV2 to TRBJ2-2; D ambiguous. The germline gives CDR1 SNHLY, CDR2 FYNNEI. Trimming removed 2 bases from V and 4 bases from J, with 11 bases in between. This CDR3 has 15 amino acids. The CDR3 nucleotides read TGTGCCAGCAGTGAATTGGGGTCGGGCACCGGGGAGCTGTTTTTT. It translates to CASSELGSGTGELFF.

The rearrangement uses TRBV20-1 and TRBJ2-3; D is perhaps TRBD2 (5 bases). This CDR3 is built from 14 residues. Trimming took 2 bases from V and 2 from J, leaving 11 bases between them. Germline CDR1 is DFQATT and CDR2 is SNEGSKA (reference sequence). CDR3 in DNA: TGCAGTGCTAGACATTGGACTGTCACAGATACGCAGTATTTT. Translated: CSARHWTVTDTQYF.

This clonotype was observed a handful of times. The chain carries TRBV20-1 and TRBJ2-1; 9 nucleotides match TRBD2. Trimming cost V 5 bases and J 10 bases; bases outside gene matches: 9. CDR1 and CDR2 (germline): DFQATT, SNEGSKA (reference sequence). There are 13 residues in the CDR3. In DNA form, the CDR3 reads TGCAGTGCTGCCGGGACTAGCCGCGACGAGCAGTTCTTC. This encodes CSAAGTSRDEQFF.

This clonotype came up once. The chain combines TRBV7-2 with TRBJ2-7; 9 nucleotides match TRBD1. Germline V lookup: CDR1 SGHTA, CDR2 FQGNSA. J lost 2 bases, V lost 5 bases, and 22 bases had no gene match. This CDR3 comprises 20 residues. In DNA form, the CDR3 reads TGTGCCAGCAGCAACAGACTTAAGGGACAGGGTCAACTGGGGACCTACGAGCAGTACTTC. Translated, it gives CASSNRLKGQGQLGTYEQYF.

The rearrangement joins TRBV12-3 or TRBV12-4 to TRBJ2-2, with 10 bases fitting TRBD1. The ends lost 6 bases at V and 4 bases at J; junction bases unmatched: 8. The CDR3 contains 16 residues. The CDR3 protein is CASRLTGGASTGELFF. The DNA for the CDR3 is TGTGCCAGCAGGTTGACAGGGGGCGCGAGCACCGGGGAGCTGTTTTTT.

CDR3 DNA sequence: TGCAGTGCTCCGATCGTTAGCGGGGGCTACGAGCAGTACTTC. Translation: CSAPIVSGGYEQYF. V and J are TRBV20-1 and TRBJ2-7; 9 bases are shared with TRBD2. The CDR3 covers 14 residues. V gave up 5 bases and J gave up 3 bases; unmatched junction bases: 8. The germline gives CDR1 DFQATT, CDR2 SNEGSKA (reference sequence).

The chain recombines TRBV6-2 or TRBV6-3 with TRBJ2-2; 7 positions agree with TRBD1. V trimming: 6 bases; J trimming: 1 base; junction bases outside the gene matches: 8. Germline CDR1 reads MNHEY; CDR2 reads SVGEGT. The CDR3 spans 16 residues. The CDR3: CASRPRQGKNTGELFF. Written as DNA, the CDR3 is TGTGCCAGCAGACCAAGACAGGGAAAGAACACCGGGGAGCTGTTTTTT.

The DNA for the CDR3 is TGTGCCAGCAGCGTAAGGGAGTTCAATGAGCAGTTCTTC. It is translated as CASSVREFNEQFF. The rearrangement links TRBV27 to TRBJ2-1; TRBD2 is a possible D gene (5 bases). CDR1 and CDR2 (germline): MNHEY, SMNVEV (reference sequence). This CDR3 has 13 amino acids. Deletions cut 6 bases from V and 6 bases from J, with 12 bases between.

In its sample, this clonotype was seen many times. V gene TRBV5-1 combines with J gene TRBJ2-1, with D tentatively TRBD2 (5 bases). Germline loops: CDR1 SGHRS, CDR2 YFSETQ. The CDR3 is 14 residues long. Trimming left V 3 bases short and J 4 bases short, with 11 bases between. CDR3 sequence: CASSSWSGYNEQFF. CDR3 nucleotide sequence: TGCGCCAGCAGCTCCTGGAGCGGATACAATGAGCAGTTCTTC.

In its sample, this clonotype was seen a few times. The V gene is TRBV13, the J gene TRBJ2-6; D is perhaps TRBD1 (6 bases). V gave up 3 bases and J gave up 2 bases, with 8 bases separating them. The CDR3 is made up of 15 amino acids. Germline V gene lookup returns CDR1 PRHDT and CDR2 FYEKMQ (reference sequence). The CDR3 reads CASSLDRPGANVLTF. The CDR3 DNA is TGTGCCAGCAGCTTGGACAGACCTGGGGCCAACGTCCTGACTTTC.

The chain couples TRBV20-1 to TRBJ1-2; maybe TRBD1 (5 bases). This CDR3 contains 13 residues. Germline V gene sequence: CDR1 DFQATT, CDR2 SNEGSKA (reference sequence). This chain's CDR3 is CSVYAGTLYGYTF. The CDR3 coding sequence is TGCAGCGTTTACGCCGGGACGCTCTATGGCTACACCTTC.

This clonotype turned up a few times. V usage is TRBV20-1 and J usage is TRBJ2-3, with 8 bases matching TRBD2. This CDR3 has 15 amino acids. Germline V gene sequence: CDR1 DFQATT, CDR2 SNEGSKA (reference sequence). Trimming cost V 2 bases and J 1 base; bases outside gene matches: 5. Here the CDR3 DNA reads TGCAGTGCTAGAACCCGGGAGGGGGGCACAGATACGCAGTATTTT. Residues: CSARTREGGTDTQYF.

The chain recombines TRBV6-5 with TRBJ1-1; D uncertain. The germline gives CDR1 MNHEY, CDR2 SVGAGI. This CDR3 spans 16 amino acids. Between the trimmed V and J ends, which lost 0 bases and 4 bases, there was a span of 15 bases. The CDR3: CASSYSIGWGSTEAFF. CDR3 nucleotide sequence: TGTGCCAGCAGTTACTCGATAGGCTGGGGTTCCACTGAAGCTTTCTTT.

CDR3 loop: CASERGQGVYSNQPQHF. CDR3 bases: TGTGCCAGTGAAAGAGGGCAGGGGGTCTATAGCAATCAGCCCCAGCATTTT. The chain combines TRBV19 with TRBJ1-5; 7 bases are shared with TRBD1. Germline assignment: CDR1 LNHDA and CDR2 SQIVND (reference sequence). The J segment lost 0 bases and the V segment lost 8 bases, leaving 13 bases of the junction unmatched. The CDR3 contains 17 residues.

The chain has TRBV18 and TRBJ1-1; possible D gene TRBD1, 6 bases. The CDR3 loop spans 15 amino acids. Trimming removed 1 base from V and 1 base from J, with 10 bases in between. Germline V CDR1 and CDR2: KGHSH, LQKENI. The CDR3 region has the DNA TGTGCCAGCTCACCACTCGGGGACAAGAACACTGAAGCTTTCTTT. This encodes CASSPLGDKNTEAFF.

The rearrangement uses TRBV25-1 and TRBJ1-2; maybe TRBD1 (6 bases). V was trimmed by 2 bases and J by 0 bases, leaving 10 bases between them. The CDR3 extends over 15 amino acids. CDR1 MGHDK and CDR2 SYGVNS come from the germline V gene. The CDR3 sequence: CASSEGGGANYGYTF. In DNA form, the CDR3 reads TGTGCCAGCAGTGAAGGGGGCGGGGCTAACTATGGCTACACCTTC.